This T cell receptor (beta chain) derives from a study of cytomegalovirus exposure and HLA in healthy donors. Study details: The use of the same platform for the 95 to 150 validation repertoires and the roughly 700 first-cohort repertoires was reported by a later analysis.

CDR3 length equals 14 residues. V lost 2 bases and J 0 bases, leaving 5 bases between the germline ends. Germline V CDR1 and CDR2: SNHLY, FYNNEI. Regarding the study as a whole: The study flagged approximately 180 TCR beta chains as cytomegalovirus-associated. Specificity for CMV antigens was confirmed in vitro for three of the CMV-associated chains.

As to this clone: Its specificity is unknown.

Generated by immunoSEQ multiplex PCR, the TCRdb table keeps only in-frame clones and is missing some. Of 35,000 to 50,000 clones listed, 93% are singletons. The J gene is TRBJ1-3, the V gene TRBV2; D gene unclear. This sequence originates from a woman aged 18-29 years in good health and CMV-seronegative. The sample consisted of PBMCs. CDR3 nucleotides: TGTGCCAGCAGTGAAACAGTCTCTGGAAACACCATATATTTT. This codes for CASSETVSGNTIYF.